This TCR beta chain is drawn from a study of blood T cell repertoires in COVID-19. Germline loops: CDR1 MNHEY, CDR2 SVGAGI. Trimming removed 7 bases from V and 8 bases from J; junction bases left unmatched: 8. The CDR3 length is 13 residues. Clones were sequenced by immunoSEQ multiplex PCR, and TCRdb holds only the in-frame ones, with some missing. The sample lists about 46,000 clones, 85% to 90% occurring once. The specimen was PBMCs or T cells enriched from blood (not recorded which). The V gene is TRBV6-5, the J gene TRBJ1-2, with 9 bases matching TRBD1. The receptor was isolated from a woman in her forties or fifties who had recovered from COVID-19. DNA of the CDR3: TGTGCCAGCACCCCGGGACAGGGAAGGGGCTACACCTTC. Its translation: CASTPGQGRGYTF.